This entry features one TCR beta chain sequence. Its antigen remains undetermined. No base quality information exists; no much larger clone differs at one position. This specimen belongs to a study of T cell repertoires in cytomegalovirus infection (dated by TCRdb to between 2018 and 2021). Broadly, across the study: Peptide stimulations targeted recently identified HLA-C-restricted CMV epitopes, whose presentation resists viral immunomodulation, together with well-studied HLA-B-restricted epitopes. Donor HLA type was relevant to the analysis, because carriage of CMV infection together with the matching HLA type was indicated by public TCR beta signatures. Findings and caveats that apply to the study as a whole: The ex vivo response was dominated by HLA-C-restricted CMV-specific TCR beta clonotypes, which also provided the single most frequent clonotype in two of eight donors. In both this cohort and an independent cohort of some 350 donors, the cumulative frequency of public TCR beta family members distinguished carriers of CMV infection plus the relevant HLA type.

Inclusive of the bounding cysteine and phenylalanine, the CDR3 is 13 residues long. Kept here is only the CDR3 DNA, which spans 39 bases and is read in frame from base 1. After removal of 6 bases from V and 10 bases from J, the junction retains 8 bases not matched to a gene. The label giving this sample's treatment or condition can be read as: in vitro stimulation with specific CMV peptide epitopes to enrich CMV-specific T cells. Sequenced on an Illumina HiSeq 1500. TCRdb passed the public sequencing reads through fastp at Q25 and MiXCR, retaining productive beta sequences. When rows share a CDR3 protein, they turn into one entry using the most common DNA and genes. The table for this sample lists about 570,000 distinct CDR3 sequences; approximately 40% of them were counted only once. The ten biggest clones cover 40% to 60% of the sample.

Sequences were derived from cultured PBMCs, sampled from culture after CMV antigen stimulation. This receptor was taken from a human donor in good health (CMV status not recorded). Some clones in this sample may be carry-over from other donors' samples. This sequence uses TRBV12-3 or TRBV12-4 and TRBJ2-1; 8 of the junction bases match TRBD2. This receptor has the CDR3 CASSAGGAGEQFF. The nucleotides read TGTGCCAGCAGCGCCGGGGGGGCGGGAGAGCAGTTCTTC.